In this sample, the clone carrying this T cell receptor beta chain turned up many times. This entry comes from a study of regulatory T cells in long-lasting Graves disease. As for time point: newly diagnosed GD, antithyroid drugs for less than 3 months. PBMC-extracted RNA yielded the TCR library. The ends were cut back, 7 bases at V and 4 bases at J, with 17 bases in the middle. The CDR3 runs to 14 residues. The V gene's germline CDR1 is SGDLS and CDR2 YYNGEE. Investigators prepared the TCR beta libraries by applying iRepertoire HTBI primers and Arm-PCR of CDR3 regions. TCRdb ran MiXCR on the multiplex PCR reads and lists one entry per CDR3 protein. The sample has roughly 400,000 distinct CDR3 sequences, 15% seen once; the top ten hold about 8%. These same data were also listed under a study on T cells in Graves' hyperthyroidism and ophthalmopathy.

Sample: peripheral blood mononuclear cells (PBMCs), taken at new diagnosis, from a patient treated with antithyroid drugs. The chain is built from TRBV9 and TRBJ2-5; TRBD1 might be the D (6 bases). The clonotype comes from a woman aged 40 to 49 with Graves disease. The DNA of the CDR3 is TGTGCCAGCTCTAGGGGGACCTCGGGAGAGACCCAGTACTTC. Protein sequence: CASSRGTSGETQYF.